What follows are 27 T cell receptor beta chains derived from one specimen sequenced in a study of liver allograft versus peripheral blood T cells. In the study overall: Comparative analysis was performed on T cell receptor repertoires from transplanted livers and from recipients' peripheral blood.

MiXCR, applied by TCRdb to the reads, yields one record per CDR3 protein. In the table there are 9,000 to 13,000 distinct CDR3 sequences, 20% to 25% of which are singletons. All receptors derive from a human patient who had a liver transplant. The T cells may come from the graft donor.

This clonotype is medium-sized. The chain uses TRBV6-5 and TRBJ1-5; TRBD1 might be the D (6 bases). The V end lost 2 bases, the J end lost 2 bases, and 10 bases lay between the germline ends. CDR3 length: 15 residues. CDR1 and CDR2 from the germline V gene are MNHEY and SVGAGI. The CDR3 region is CASSYGGAGNQPQHF. The CDR3 DNA reads TGTGCCAGCAGTTACGGGGGCGCGGGCAATCAGCCCCAGCATTTT.

By its share, this clonotype is medium-sized. This chain joins TRBV18 and TRBJ1-2, with D unresolved. The CDR3 spans 16 residues. The ends were cut back, 6 bases at V and 5 bases at J, with 22 bases in the middle. Germline assignment: CDR1 KGHSH and CDR2 LQKENI. The CDR3 reads CASSLTSGSSGYGYTF. The DNA of the CDR3 is TGTGCCAGCTCTCTAACGTCCGGGTCAAGCGGGTATGGCTACACCTTC.

This clonotype appeared a few times. The CDR3 protein is CSARRDSAVEAFF. The CDR3 coding sequence is TGCAGTGCTCGCCGGGACAGTGCCGTTGAAGCTTTCTTT. This chain connects TRBV20-1 to TRBJ1-1, with TRBD1 matching over 7 bases. Trimming removed 5 bases from V and 7 bases from J; junction bases left unmatched: 10. Germline CDR1 and CDR2: DFQATT and SNEGSKA (reference sequence). The CDR3 sequence is 13 residues long.

This clonotype has just a few counts. This chain joins TRBV28 and TRBJ2-3; D remains unclear. The CDR3 sequence is 13 residues long. Trimming left V 3 bases short and J 0 bases short, with 4 bases between. CDR1 is MDHEN, CDR2 SYDVKM, per germline. The CDR3 DNA reads as TGTGCCAGCAGTTTGGTCAGCACAGATACGCAGTATTTT. The encoded protein is CASSLVSTDTQYF.

Many counts were recorded for this clonotype. The V call is TRBV6-5, the J call TRBJ2-1; 7 nucleotides match TRBD2. The trim removed 7 bases at V and 2 bases at J, leaving 2 bases unmatched. Germline assignment: CDR1 MNHEY and CDR2 SVGAGI. The length of the CDR3 is 13 residues. In DNA form, the CDR3 reads TGTGCCAGCACTAGCGGACCCTACAATGAGCAGTTCTTC. As protein: CASTSGPYNEQFF.

Written as DNA, the CDR3 is TGTGCCAGCAGTTTTGGGGGAGGGAACGAGCAGTACTTC. This codes for CASSFGGGNEQYF. V and J are TRBV12-3 or TRBV12-4 and TRBJ2-7; TRBD2 matches 7 bases. V was pared by 3 bases and J by 5 bases, with 4 bases of the junction left unmatched. This CDR3 contains 13 residues.

This chain uses TRBV10-3 with TRBJ2-3; D uncertain. The CDR3 length is 13 residues. In germline, CDR1 is ENHRY, CDR2 SYGVKD. The V end was cut by 7 bases, the J end by 0 bases, with 8 bases between. The CDR3 here is CAIKSSSTDTQYF. The CDR3 nucleotides read TGTGCCATCAAGAGCAGTAGCACAGATACGCAGTATTTT.

This clonotype has a handful of counts. The J gene is TRBJ1-6, the V gene TRBV20-1; unclear D gene. Germline V gives CDR1 DFQATT, CDR2 SNEGSKA (reference sequence). The V end was cut by 6 bases, the J end by 6 bases, with 12 bases between. The CDR3 is 13 residues long. The CDR3 sequence: CSASAGLNSPLHF. The CDR3 bases are TGCAGTGCCTCGGCAGGCCTTAATTCACCCCTCCACTTT.

This clonotype is medium-sized in the sample. J is TRBJ1-4 and V is TRBV15, with D unresolved. CDR1 LNHNV and CDR2 YYDKDF come from the germline V gene (reference sequence). The V end lost 2 bases, the J end lost 0 bases, and 7 bases lay between the germline ends. The length of the CDR3 is 15 residues. The DNA of the CDR3 is TGTGCCACCAGCAGACCAGGTGCAACTAATGAAAAACTGTTTTTT. Protein: CATSRPGATNEKLFF.

As for this clonotype: Just one base apart from a much larger clone, this may be a read error. The chain is built from TRBV6-5 and TRBJ1-2, with TRBD1 matching 7 bases. This CDR3 is built from 13 residues. CDR1 is MNHEY and CDR2 is SVGAGI in the germline V gene. The CDR3 is CVSRPGQVEGYTF. Here the CDR3 DNA reads TGTGTCAGCAGGCCCGGACAGGTGGAAGGCTACACCTTC.

The rearrangement uses TRBV12-3 or TRBV12-4 and TRBJ1-1, with a tentative D call TRBD1 (6 bases). Trimming left V 4 bases short and J 1 base short, with 16 bases between. This CDR3 is built from 16 residues. The CDR3 here is CASSSSPGQWNTEAFF. The CDR3 DNA follows: TGTGCCAGCAGTTCATCACCGGGACAATGGAACACTGAAGCTTTCTTT.

The V gene is TRBV20-1, the J gene TRBJ1-5; D is undetermined. Germline V gene data show CDR1 as DFQATT and CDR2 as SNEGSKA (reference sequence). This CDR3 is built from 15 residues. The germline V and J ends were trimmed by 2 bases and 5 bases, with 16 bases remaining between them. As DNA, the CDR3 is TGCAGTGCTAGAAAAAACCGGGCCTGGGATCAGCCCCAGCATTTT. It translates to CSARKNRAWDQPQHF.

The chain employs TRBV24-1 and TRBJ1-6; unclear D gene. In germline, CDR1 is KGHDR, CDR2 SFDVKD. The germline V and J ends were trimmed by 5 bases and 6 bases, with 16 bases remaining between them. CDR3 length: 16 residues. The CDR3 protein is CATSGNAWGFNSPLHF. DNA of the CDR3: TGTGCCACCAGTGGCAATGCCTGGGGATTTAATTCACCCCTCCACTTT.

A note on this clonotype: At one end, the junction sequence differs from germline, possibly due to a read error. The V and J genes are TRBV5-4 and TRBJ2-1, with D maybe TRBD1 (7 bases). The V gene's germline CDR1 is SGHNT and CDR2 YYREEE (reference sequence). This CDR3 has 13 residues. The CDR3 sequence is CTSSSGGQYEQFF. The CDR3, as DNA: TGTACCAGCAGCTCCGGGGGACAGTATGAGCAGTTCTTC.

This clonotype showed up just a few times. V and J are TRBV9 and TRBJ2-1, with 8 bases fitting TRBD2. CDR1 and CDR2 from the germline V gene are SGDLS and YYNGEE. The CDR3 spans 16 residues. Trimming cost V 2 bases and J 10 bases; bases outside gene matches: 14. CDR3 amino acids: CASSVGGDSILEEQFF. DNA of the CDR3: TGTGCCAGCAGCGTCGGGGGGGACTCCATACTCGAAGAGCAGTTCTTC.

In its sample, this clonotype is medium-sized. The rearrangement links TRBV18 to TRBJ1-6; 8 bases map to TRBD1. Per the germline V gene, CDR1 is KGHSH and CDR2 is LQKENI. V shed 3 bases and J 8 bases; nucleotides not matched to a gene: 6. This CDR3 has 15 residues. The CDR3 DNA reads TGTGCCAGCTCACCGCTGACAGGGGCCTATTCACCCCTCCACTTT. Protein sequence: CASSPLTGAYSPLHF.

This clonotype was seen a few times. The chain carries TRBV7-9 and TRBJ1-1; no definite D call. CDR1 is SEHNR, CDR2 FQNEAQ, per germline (reference sequence). V lost 3 bases and J lost 2, with 7 bases in between. This CDR3 is 13 amino acids long. Here the CDR3 reads CASSFLVNTEAFF. The CDR3 DNA sequence: TGTGCCAGCAGCTTTCTGGTAAACACTGAAGCTTTCTTT.

The J gene is TRBJ1-1, the V gene TRBV6-5, with D hard to call. The CDR3 loop spans 15 amino acids. CDR1 is MNHEY, CDR2 SVGAGI, per germline. Trimming took off 6 bases at V and 4 bases at J, with 18 bases between the two ends. CDR3 in DNA: TGTGCCAGCAGCCTCCAACCGAGGGCTATCACTGAAGCTTTCTTT. It specifies CASSLQPRAITEAFF.

This CDR3 reads CASSLGAGRFYEQYF. In nucleotides, the CDR3 is TGTGCCAGCAGCTTGGGAGCGGGAAGATTTTACGAGCAGTACTTC. The J gene is TRBJ2-7, the V gene TRBV5-6, with 7 bases matching TRBD2. V trimming: 0 bases; J trimming: 4 bases; junction bases outside the gene matches: 7. Per germline, CDR1 SGHDT and CDR2 YYEEEE. The CDR3 contains 15 residues. The variable domain in full, with the rest retrieved from reference TRBV5-6 and TRBJ2-7, is DAGVTQSPTHLIKTRGQQVTLRCSPKSGHDTVSWYQQALGQGPQFIFQYYEEEERQRGNFPDRFSGHQFPNYSSELNVNALLLGDSALYLCASSLGAGRFYEQYFGPGTRLTVT.

This clonotype has only a few counts. V is TRBV6-2 or TRBV6-3 and J is TRBJ2-7; D is ambiguous. Germline values: CDR1 MNHEY, CDR2 SVGEGT. The CDR3 runs 12 residues. Trimming shortened V by 4 bases and J by 5 bases, and 9 bases separated the two germline ends. The CDR3 DNA reads TGTGCCAGCAGTTCCCAGCGCCACGAGCAGTACTTC. Protein sequence: CASSSQRHEQYF.

This clonotype appeared once. This chain uses TRBV20-1 with TRBJ1-2; 11 nucleotides line up with TRBD1. The V gene's germline CDR1 is DFQATT and CDR2 SNEGSKA (reference sequence). The CDR3 has 14 residues. The J segment lost 5 bases and the V segment lost 4 bases, leaving 6 bases of the junction unmatched. CDR3 loop: CSANSDRGLYGYTF. The CDR3 coding sequence is TGCAGTGCTAACTCGGACAGGGGGCTTTATGGCTACACCTTC.

Here the CDR3 reads CASSPPQGEAEAFF. The CDR3 DNA is TGTGCCAGCAGTCCACCCCAGGGCGAGGCTGAAGCTTTCTTT. J is TRBJ1-1 and V is TRBV5-4; TRBD1 is a possible D gene (5 bases). V was cut by 5 bases and J by 6 bases, with 17 bases left in between. In germline, CDR1 is SGHNT, CDR2 YYREEE (reference sequence). CDR3 length: 14 amino acids. The whole variable domain, filled in from reference TRBV5-4 and TRBJ1-1, reads ETGVTQSPTHLIKTRGQQVTLRCSSQSGHNTVSWYQQALGQGPQFIFQYYREEENGRGNFPPRFSGLQFPNYSSELNVNALELDDSALYLCASSPPQGEAEAFFGQGTRLTVV.

This clonotype was detected a few times. The genes are TRBV6-1 and TRBJ2-5; 7 nucleotides align to TRBD2. J was trimmed by 5 bases and V by 6 bases; bases with no gene match: 15. Germline V gives CDR1 MNHNS, CDR2 SASEGT. The CDR3 spans 16 residues. CDR3 amino acids: CASSLTGAGAGETQYF. The CDR3 DNA reads TGTGCCAGCAGCCTGACCGGGGCGGGAGCGGGGGAGACCCAGTACTTC.

This chain links TRBV7-9 with TRBJ2-7; 9 nucleotides agree with TRBD2. The germline V gene encodes CDR1 SEHNR and CDR2 FQNEAQ (reference sequence). This CDR3 contains 15 residues. J was trimmed by 6 bases and V by 5 bases; bases with no gene match: 11. The CDR3: CASSHAGGLAGEQYF. The CDR3 nucleotides are TGTGCCAGCAGCCACGCGGGGGGGCTGGCTGGCGAGCAGTACTTC.

V gene TRBV13 combines with J gene TRBJ2-7; D not resolved. This CDR3 region has 15 residues. From germline, CDR1 is PRHDT and CDR2 FYEKMQ (reference sequence). Trimming took off 5 bases at V and 1 base at J, with 15 bases between the two ends. The CDR3 nucleotides read TGTGCCAGCAGCGTGGTATCGCTGAATTCCTACGAGCAGTACTTC. Translated, it gives CASSVVSLNSYEQYF. The full variable domain, completed using reference TRBV13 and TRBJ2-7, is AAGVIQSPRHLIKEKRETATLKCYPIPRHDTVYWYQQGPGQDPQFLISFYEKMQSDKGSIPDRFSAQQFSDYHSELNMSSLELGDSALYFCASSVVSLNSYEQYFGPGTRLTVT.

By share of the sample, this clonotype is medium-sized. The chain uses TRBV6-5 and TRBJ1-1, with TRBD1 matching over 10 bases. CDR3 length equals 15 residues. With V trimmed by 4 bases and J by 9 bases, 11 bases remained unmatched. CDR1 is MNHEY and CDR2 is SVGAGI in the germline V gene. CDR3 loop: CASSSSTGGAFQAFF. The DNA of the CDR3 is TGTGCCAGCAGTTCCTCGACAGGGGGCGCTTTCCAAGCTTTCTTT.

This clonotype was detected only a few times. This sequence joins TRBV24-1 and TRBJ2-1, with 10 bases fitting TRBD1. The junction had 20 bases not matched to a gene; V was cut back by 5 bases and J by 5 bases. CDR1 is KGHDR, CDR2 SFDVKD, per germline. There are 20 residues in the CDR3. CDR3: CATSGHPGQGTGTTNNEQFF. CDR3 sequence (DNA): TGTGCCACCAGTGGACACCCGGGACAGGGGACCGGGACAACTAACAATGAGCAGTTCTTC.